Listed here are 25 T cell receptor beta chains from one sample, sequenced in a study of T cells in Graves' hyperthyroidism and ophthalmopathy. Amplified regions were TCR beta CDR3 sequences from RNA transcripts. The HTBI set primed first-round TCR CDR3 RT-PCR. TCRdb reprocessed the multiplex PCR reads with MiXCR, giving one entry per CDR3 protein. The repertoire holds fewer than 700,000 distinct CDR3 sequences, with around 15% as singletons. What was sequenced was blood. The receptor set was obtained from a woman in her 30s with Graves' hyperthyroidism.

Many counts were recorded for this clonotype. The gene calls are TRBV6-1 and TRBJ1-2; a weak D match, TRBD1 (5 bases). The length of the CDR3 is 13 residues. Germline CDR1 and CDR2: MNHNS and SASEGT. The germline V and J ends were trimmed by 5 bases and 8 bases, with 15 bases remaining between them. CDR3 DNA sequence: TGTGCCAGCAGTCCCGCCGGGGGGGACGGCTACACCTTC. Protein product: CASSPAGGDGYTF.

The rearrangement uses TRBV6-9 and TRBJ1-2; D gene uncertain. Trimming cost V 3 bases and J 3 bases, with 20 bases left between them. Germline assignment: CDR1 MNHGY and CDR2 SVAAGI. The CDR3 is 17 amino acids. For the CDR3, the DNA is TGTGCCAGCAGTTACGGAGGACCCTCGGCTCTGCACTATGGCTACACCTTC. Protein sequence: CASSYGGPSALHYGYTF.

This clonotype was recorded many times. The chain carries TRBV12-3 or TRBV12-4 and TRBJ1-5; 7 positions match TRBD1. With V trimmed by 5 bases and J by 5 bases, 6 bases remained unmatched. This CDR3 comprises 14 residues. This CDR3 reads CASSPTTGYQPQHF. The DNA for the CDR3 is TGTGCCAGCAGTCCCACGACAGGGTATCAGCCCCAGCATTTT.

The table lists this clonotype with a few counts. The genes are TRBV9 and TRBJ1-5; D is unresolved. The germline gives CDR1 SGDLS, CDR2 YYNGEE. V gave up 0 bases and J gave up 0 bases, with 7 bases separating them. The CDR3 totals 15 residues. Here the CDR3 reads CASSVDGNSNQPQHF. The CDR3 bases are TGTGCCAGCAGCGTAGACGGGAATAGCAATCAGCCCCAGCATTTT.

The chain uses TRBV27 and TRBJ2-2; 14 bases agree with TRBD2. The CDR3 spans 18 residues. The germline CDR1 and CDR2 sequences are MNHEY and SMNVEV (reference sequence). Losses at the gene ends were 10 bases for V and 4 bases for J; bases not matched to a gene: 14. CDR3 amino acids: CATALPGLAGVITGELFF. The CDR3 DNA sequence: TGTGCCACTGCCTTACCGGGACTAGCGGGAGTTATCACCGGGGAGCTGTTTTTT.

Details on this clonotype: This may arise from a read error, as a much more abundant clone is one base away. The V and J genes are TRBV5-1 and TRBJ2-1, with 12 bases fitting TRBD1. TRBJ2-7 explains the end of the DNA better; the J call may be wrong. Per the germline V gene, CDR1 is SGHRS and CDR2 is YFSETQ. The CDR3 is 15 amino acids. CDR3 in amino acids: CASSSGTGGWNEQYF. The CDR3 DNA follows: TGCGCCAGCAGCTCCGGGACAGGGGGCTGGAATGAGCAGTACTTC.

The chain combines TRBV7-2 with TRBJ2-3; 9 nucleotides align to TRBD2. The CDR3 contains 17 residues. Germline lookup yields CDR1 SGHTA and CDR2 FQGNSA. After removal of 2 bases from V and 0 bases from J, the junction contained 6 bases not matched to a gene. This CDR3 reads CASSLRPSGISTDTQYF. The CDR3 DNA is TGTGCCAGCAGCTTAAGACCTAGCGGGATTAGCACAGATACGCAGTATTTT.

The V gene is TRBV28, the J gene TRBJ1-4, with D unclear. Deletions cut 2 bases from V and 4 bases from J, with 11 bases between. The germline V gene has CDR1 MDHEN and CDR2 SYDVKM. CDR3 size: 15 residues. For the CDR3, the DNA is TGTGCCAGCAGTTTAAGAGTTGGGAATAATGAAAAACTGTTTTTT. It specifies CASSLRVGNNEKLFF.

This clonotype showed up just a few times. The CDR3 nucleotides are TGTGCCAGCAGTGTAACCAGGGCTATAGCGAATCAGCCCCAGCATTTT. Amino acid sequence: CASSVTRAIANQPQHF. This chain connects TRBV6-1 to TRBJ1-5; weak D call: TRBD1 (5 bases). The germline V gene has CDR1 MNHNS and CDR2 SASEGT. This CDR3 contains 16 residues. V gave up 4 bases and J gave up 4 bases, with 17 bases separating them.

This clonotype appeared many times. The chain employs TRBV28 and TRBJ2-3, with 10 bases fitting TRBD1. The germline CDR1 and CDR2 sequences are MDHEN and SYDVKM. V trimming: 6 bases; J trimming: 6 bases; junction bases outside the gene matches: 9. The length of the CDR3 is 15 residues. The CDR3 coding sequence is TGTGCCAGCAGAAAAGCGGGACAGGGGAGGGATACGCAGTATTTT. Protein sequence: CASRKAGQGRDTQYF.

This clonotype showed up many times. V usage is TRBV2 and J usage is TRBJ2-5, with TRBD2 identical over 8 bases. V was clipped by 7 bases and J by 0 bases; unmatched bases: 13. The CDR3 runs to 17 residues. Germline CDR1 SNHLY, CDR2 FYNNEI. CDR3 DNA: TGTGCCAGCACGGTCGGTAGCGGGACCAAGTACCAAGAGACCCAGTACTTC. Translation gives CASTVGSGTKYQETQYF.

This clonotype has just a few counts. A much more abundant neighbour one base away suggests this may be a read error. This chain connects TRBV28 to TRBJ1-5, with a tentative D call TRBD1 (5 bases). The CDR3 covers 15 residues. Germline CDR1 and CDR2: MDHEN and SYDVKM. Trimming pared 7 bases from V and 2 bases from J, leaving 15 bases between. The CDR3 DNA sequence: TGTGCCAGCAAACGGACAAGGGGACGCAATCAGCCCCAGCATTTT. This translates into CASKRTRGRNQPQHF. The full variable domain, in which reference TRBV28 and TRBJ1-5 provide the parts outside the CDR3, is DVKVTQSSRYLVKRTGEKVFLECVQDMDHENMFWYRQDPGLGLRLIYFSYDVKMKEKGDIPEGYSVSREKKERFSLILESASTNQTSMYLCASKRTRGRNQPQHFGDGTRLSIL.

CDR3 nucleotides: TGTGCCAGCAGCGTAGGTCCAGCCTACGAGCAGTACTTC. Its translation: CASSVGPAYEQYF. V is TRBV9 and J is TRBJ2-7; D call uncertain. The CDR3 is made up of 13 amino acids. Looked up from germline, CDR1 is SGDLS and CDR2 is YYNGEE. V lost 0 bases and J lost 2, with 6 bases in between.

In its sample, this clonotype was seen a few times. The J gene is TRBJ1-5, the V gene TRBV18; no clear D. Between the trimmed V and J ends, which lost 6 bases and 0 bases, there was a span of 12 bases. Germline V gives CDR1 KGHSH, CDR2 LQKENI. The CDR3 runs to 15 residues. Written as DNA, the CDR3 is TGTGCCAGCTCCCGCAGGCGCTATAGCAATCAGCCCCAGCATTTT. Translated, it gives CASSRRRYSNQPQHF. The full variable domain, in which reference TRBV18 and TRBJ1-5 provide the parts outside the CDR3, is NAGVMQNPRHLVRRRGQEARLRCSPMKGHSHVYWYRQLPEEGLKFMVYLQKENIIDESGMPKERFSAEFPKEGPSILRIQQVVRGDSAAYFCASSRRRYSNQPQHFGDGTRLSIL.

In regard to this clonotype: Just one base apart from a much larger clone, this may be a read error. J is TRBJ2-2 and V is TRBV7-2; tentatively, D is TRBD1 or TRBD2 (6 bases each). The V gene's germline CDR1 is SGHTA and CDR2 FQGNSA. This CDR3 contains 13 residues. Deletions cut 1 base from V and 9 bases from J, with 9 bases between. CDR3 nucleotides: TGTGCCAGCAGCTTAGAGGGGGGCCGGGAGCTGTTTTTT. Translating it yields CASSLEGGRELFF. The variable domain in full, completed from reference TRBV7-2 and TRBJ2-2, reads GAGVSQSPSNKVTEKGKDVELRCDPISGHTALYWYRQSLGQGLEFLIYFQGNSAPDKSGLPSDRFSAERTGGSVSTLTIQRTQQEDSAVYLCASSLEGGRELFFGEGSRLTVL.

This clonotype was seen more than once but under ten times. The rearrangement joins TRBV6-5 to TRBJ2-7, with D possibly TRBD1 on 5 matching bases. Germline loops: CDR1 MNHEY, CDR2 SVGAGI. The CDR3 consists of 13 residues. Trimming removed 4 bases from V and 3 bases from J, with 10 bases in between. Here the CDR3 DNA reads TGTGCCAGCAGTTGGGGCCTGGACTACGAGCAGTACTTC. Translating it yields CASSWGLDYEQYF.

Comments on this clonotype: A read error may explain this, as a much larger clone is one base away. The chain joins TRBV2 to TRBJ2-3; maybe TRBD2 (5 bases). There are 16 residues in the CDR3. Germline CDR1 reads SNHLY; CDR2 reads FYNNEI. The V gene lost 11 bases and the J gene lost 2 bases, with 23 bases spanning the gap. The CDR3: CAGQSGLASNTDTQYF. Written as DNA, the CDR3 is TGTGCCGGTCAGTCCGGACTCGCTTCCAACACAGATACGCAGTATTTT. Supplemented by reference TRBV2 and TRBJ2-3, the full variable domain reads EPEVTQTPSHQVTQMGQEVILRCVPISNHLYFYWYRQILGQKVEFLVSFYNNEISEKSEIFDDQFSVERPDGSNFTLKIRSTKLEDSAMYFCAGQSGLASNTDTQYFGPGTRLTVL.

This clonotype was seen many times. This CDR3 reads CASSPTLGVGAAYEQYF. The CDR3 bases are TGTGCCAGCAGTCCTACCCTGGGAGTGGGAGCGGCCTACGAGCAGTACTTC. The rearrangement uses TRBV7-8 and TRBJ2-7; possibly TRBD2 for D (5 bases). Trimming cost V 6 bases and J 2 bases, with 23 bases left between them. The CDR3 has 17 amino acids. Germline values: CDR1 SGHVS, CDR2 FQNEAQ. Full variable domain (missing parts from reference TRBV7-8 and TRBJ2-7): GAGVSQSPRYKVAKRGQDVALRCDPISGHVSLFWYQQALGQGPEFLTYFQNEAQLDKSGLPSDRFFAERPEGSVSTLKIQRTQQEDSAVYLCASSPTLGVGAAYEQYFGPGTRLTVT.

This clonotype was seen many times. The chain combines TRBV11-2 with TRBJ2-3; D gene ambiguous. The CDR3 has 14 amino acids. V lost 3 bases and J 2 bases, leaving 9 bases between the germline ends. Germline V CDR1 and CDR2: SGHAT, FQNNGV. DNA for the CDR3: TGTGCCAGCAGCTTCCCCCCAAACACAGATACGCAGTATTTT. Its protein product is CASSFPPNTDTQYF.

V usage is TRBV5-8 and J usage is TRBJ2-3; 7 nucleotides align to TRBD1. CDR1 SGHTS and CDR2 YDEGEE come from the germline V gene. This CDR3 contains 15 residues. The V segment lost 5 bases and the J segment 4 bases; nucleotides outside the gene matches: 10. The CDR3: CASRGGQSRADTQYF. The DNA of the CDR3 is TGTGCCAGCAGAGGGGGACAGTCCCGGGCAGATACGCAGTATTTT.

This chain links TRBV4-2 with TRBJ2-1; D gene uncertain. The CDR3 is 16 residues long. The V end was cut by 1 base, the J end by 4 bases, with 14 bases between. The germline gives CDR1 LGHNA, CDR2 YNFKEQ. CDR3 residues: CASSQGVAWGYNEQFF. The DNA of the CDR3 is TGTGCCAGCAGCCAAGGGGTCGCCTGGGGATACAATGAGCAGTTCTTC.

The rearrangement uses TRBV29-1 and TRBJ1-3; perhaps TRBD1 as D (6 bases). The CDR3 is 15 amino acids. Trimming left V 7 bases short and J 2 bases short, with 18 bases between. Germline V gene sequence: CDR1 SQVTM, CDR2 ANQGSEA. CDR3: CSASFGQSPGNTIYF. For the CDR3, the DNA is TGCAGCGCTTCCTTCGGACAGAGCCCTGGAAACACCATATATTTT.

Comments on this clonotype: A much bigger clone sits one base away, suggesting this may be a read error. The chain has TRBV28 and TRBJ2-3; 10 nucleotides agree with TRBD2. The CDR3 runs to 16 residues. The germline V gene has CDR1 MDHEN and CDR2 SYDVKM. CDR3 in amino acids: CASSPTSGVSTDPQYF. Here the CDR3 DNA reads TGTGCCAGCAGCCCAACTAGCGGGGTTAGCACAGATCCGCAGTATTTT. The variable domain in full, with the rest retrieved from reference TRBV28 and TRBJ2-3, is DVKVTQSSRYLVKRTGEKVFLECVQDMDHENMFWYRQDPGLGLRLIYFSYDVKMKEKGDIPEGYSVSREKKERFSLILESASTNQTSMYLCASSPTSGVSTDPQYFGPGTRLTVL.

This clonotype was counted between two and nine times. The chain links TRBV20-1 to TRBJ2-1; D may correspond to TRBD1 or TRBD2 (6 bases each). This CDR3 contains 17 residues. Germline CDR1 and CDR2: DFQATT and SNEGSKA (reference sequence). Trimming stripped 0 bases from V and 6 bases from J, with 21 bases between. CDR3 bases: TGCAGTGCTAGAGATCAAGGGGGGCGGGAACCCCTCAATGAGCAGTTCTTC. Translating it yields CSARDQGGREPLNEQFF.

This clonotype was detected many times. The chain couples TRBV28 to TRBJ1-2, with D perhaps matching TRBD1 (5 bases). The CDR3 extends over 12 amino acids. Germline CDR1 and CDR2: MDHEN and SYDVKM. Deletions cut 6 bases from V and 8 bases from J, with 13 bases between. The CDR3 loop is CASRTGPQGYTF. The DNA for the CDR3 is TGTGCCAGCAGAACGGGACCGCAAGGCTACACCTTC.